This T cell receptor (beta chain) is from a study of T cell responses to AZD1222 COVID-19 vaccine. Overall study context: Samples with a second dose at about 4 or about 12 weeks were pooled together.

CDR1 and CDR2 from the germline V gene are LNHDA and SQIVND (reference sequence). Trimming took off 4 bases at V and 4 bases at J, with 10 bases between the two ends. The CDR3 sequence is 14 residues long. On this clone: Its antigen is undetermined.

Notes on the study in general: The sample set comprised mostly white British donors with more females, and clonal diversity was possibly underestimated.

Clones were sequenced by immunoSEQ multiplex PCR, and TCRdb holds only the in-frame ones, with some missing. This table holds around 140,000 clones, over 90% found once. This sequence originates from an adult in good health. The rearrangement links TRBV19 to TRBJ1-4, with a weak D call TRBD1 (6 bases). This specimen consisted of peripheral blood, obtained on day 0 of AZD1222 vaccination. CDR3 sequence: CASSTGQLNEKLFF. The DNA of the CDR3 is TGTGCCAGTAGTACTGGACAGCTTAATGAAAAACTGTTTTTT.